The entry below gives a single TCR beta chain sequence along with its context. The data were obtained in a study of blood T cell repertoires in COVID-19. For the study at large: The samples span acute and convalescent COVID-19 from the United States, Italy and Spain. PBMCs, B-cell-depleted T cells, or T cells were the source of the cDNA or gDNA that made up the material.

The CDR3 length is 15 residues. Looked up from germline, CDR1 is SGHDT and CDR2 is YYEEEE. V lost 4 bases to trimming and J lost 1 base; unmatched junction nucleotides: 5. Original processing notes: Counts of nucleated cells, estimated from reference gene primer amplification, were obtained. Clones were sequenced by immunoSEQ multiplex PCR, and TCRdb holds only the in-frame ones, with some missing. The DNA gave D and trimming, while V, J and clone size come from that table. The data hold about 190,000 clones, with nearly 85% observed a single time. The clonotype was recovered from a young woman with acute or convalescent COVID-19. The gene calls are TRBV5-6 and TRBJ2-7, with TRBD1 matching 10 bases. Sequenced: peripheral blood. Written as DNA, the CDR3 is TGTGCCAGCAGCCGACCGGGACAGGGGTCCTACGAGCAGTACTTC. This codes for CASSRPGQGSYEQYF.